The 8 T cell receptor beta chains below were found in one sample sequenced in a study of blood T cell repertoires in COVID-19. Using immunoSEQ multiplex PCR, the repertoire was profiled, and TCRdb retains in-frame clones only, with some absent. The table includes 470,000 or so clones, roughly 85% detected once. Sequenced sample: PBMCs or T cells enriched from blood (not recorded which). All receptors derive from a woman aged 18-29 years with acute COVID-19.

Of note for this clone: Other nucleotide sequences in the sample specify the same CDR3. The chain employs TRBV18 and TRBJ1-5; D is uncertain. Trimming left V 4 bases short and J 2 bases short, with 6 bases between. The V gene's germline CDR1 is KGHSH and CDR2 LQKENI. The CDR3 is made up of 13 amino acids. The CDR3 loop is CASSREGNQPQHF. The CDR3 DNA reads TGTGCCAGCTCACGCGAAGGCAATCAGCCCCAGCATTTT.

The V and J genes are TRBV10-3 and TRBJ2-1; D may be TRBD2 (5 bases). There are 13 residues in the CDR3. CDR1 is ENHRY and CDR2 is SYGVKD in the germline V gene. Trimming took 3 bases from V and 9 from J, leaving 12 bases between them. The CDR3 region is CAISDLTRGEQFF. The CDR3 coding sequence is TGTGCCATCAGTGACCTCACCCGGGGTGAGCAGTTCTTC.

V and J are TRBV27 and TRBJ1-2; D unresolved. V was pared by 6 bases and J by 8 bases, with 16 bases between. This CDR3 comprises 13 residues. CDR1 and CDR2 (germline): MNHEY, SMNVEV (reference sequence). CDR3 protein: CASSDDLLAGYTF. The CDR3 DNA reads TGTGCCAGCAGCGATGACTTACTGGCGGGCTACACCTTC.

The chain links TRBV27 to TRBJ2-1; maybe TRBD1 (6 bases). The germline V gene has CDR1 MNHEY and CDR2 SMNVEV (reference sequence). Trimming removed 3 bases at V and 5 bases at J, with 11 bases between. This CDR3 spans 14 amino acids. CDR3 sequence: CASSLGAYNNEQFF. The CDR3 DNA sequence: TGTGCCAGCAGTTTGGGGGCCTACAACAATGAGCAGTTCTTC.

In DNA, the CDR3 is TGTGCCAGCAAGGACAGGGGCGGCACTGAAGCTTTCTTT. Translated, it gives CASKDRGGTEAFF. This chain joins TRBV27 and TRBJ1-1; 9 positions match TRBD1. J gave up 4 bases and V 7 bases, and 4 bases lay outside the gene matches. The CDR3 is 13 amino acids. CDR1 is MNHEY, CDR2 SMNVEV, per germline (reference sequence).

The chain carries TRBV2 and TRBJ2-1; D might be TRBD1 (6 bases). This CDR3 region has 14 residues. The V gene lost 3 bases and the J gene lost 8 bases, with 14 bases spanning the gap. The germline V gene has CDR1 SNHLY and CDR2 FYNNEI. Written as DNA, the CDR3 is TGTGCCAGCAGTGATCGGAGACAGGACCATGAGCAGTTCTTC. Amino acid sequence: CASSDRRQDHEQFF.

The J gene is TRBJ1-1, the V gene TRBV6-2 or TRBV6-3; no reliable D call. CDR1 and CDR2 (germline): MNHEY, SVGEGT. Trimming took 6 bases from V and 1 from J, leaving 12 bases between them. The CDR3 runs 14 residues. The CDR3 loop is CASSHSVKNTEAFF. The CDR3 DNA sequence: TGTGCCAGCAGCCACTCGGTGAAGAACACTGAAGCTTTCTTT.

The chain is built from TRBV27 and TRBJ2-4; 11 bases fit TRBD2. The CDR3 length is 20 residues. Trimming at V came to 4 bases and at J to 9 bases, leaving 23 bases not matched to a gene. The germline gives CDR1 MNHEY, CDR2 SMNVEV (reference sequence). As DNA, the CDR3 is TGTGCCAGCAGTTCGGGGACGGATCCTAGCGGGGGGAATCTTGGAGGCATTCAGTACTTC. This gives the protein CASSSGTDPSGGNLGGIQYF.